Listed below are T cell receptor beta chains from one sample, sequenced in a study of blood T cell repertoires in COVID-19. Produced via immunoSEQ multiplex PCR; TCRdb's table is partial and in-frame only. The sample has tens of thousands of clones, about four fifths seen once; the top ten hold less than 25%. The sequenced sample was peripheral blood. The receptors were sampled from a human donor with acute or convalescent COVID-19. The donor label of this sample is uncertain. Both conserved end residues are part of each CDR3. The order of the fields is CDR3 length, J gene, V gene, CDR3 protein.

>15|TRBJ2-1|TRBV6-5
CASSYSGGAYNEQFF
>13|TRBJ1-2|TRBV12-3/TRBV12-4
CATSSDRTYGYTF
>14|TRBJ1-3|TRBV6-5
CASTEDRGRNTIYF
>15|TRBJ1-1|TRBV28
CASSLDRGGLTEAFF
>16|TRBJ2-3|TRBV9
CASSVAGLDRLDTQYF
>14|TRBJ2-2|TRBV6-1
CASSEGQYPGELFF
>14|TRBJ1-2|TRBV5-1
CASSLESGSRGYTF
>16|TRBJ1-2|TRBV4-2
CASSQELDRLTYGYTF
>17|TRBJ2-3|TRBV28
CASSWSGLAGYTDTQYF
>18|TRBJ2-1|TRBV30
CAWSVSSGPVSSYNEQFF
>12|TRBJ2-7|TRBV6-5
CASTEQFYEQYF
>16|TRBJ2-5|TRBV21-1
CASSKGTWGGQETQYF
>16|TRBJ2-5|TRBV6-5
CASSYSGLAGLETQYF
>15|TRBJ2-7|TRBV28
CASTLAGQGGHAQYF
>15|TRBJ2-5|TRBV19
CASPKAGGPTETQYF
>13|TRBJ1-4|TRBV7-2
CASSARDRPILFF
>14|TRBJ1-6|TRBV5-4
CASSLADRDSPLHF
>15|TRBJ1-2|TRBV9
CASSVLDTANYGYTF
>13|TRBJ1-2|TRBV7-8
CASSLDRVYGYTF
>14|TRBJ2-7|TRBV28
CASSIETGTYEQYF
>15|TRBJ2-3|TRBV28
CASSLSGLSTDTQYF
>14|TRBJ2-2|TRBV9
CASNTRANTGELFF
>16|TRBJ1-5|TRBV28
CASRATGQGVGQPQHF
>14|TRBJ2-3|TRBV5-1
CATQEGTSTDTQYF
>10|TRBJ1-1|TRBV6-5
CASISTEAFF
>15|TRBJ2-7|TRBV27
CASSRDRGGLYEQYF
>15|TRBJ2-7|TRBV5-4
CASSLSGRVEYEQYF
>14|TRBJ2-7|TRBV2
CASSSQTVSYEQYF
>18|TRBJ2-3|TRBV6-2/TRBV6-3
CASSSDPDRPTSTDTQYF
>12|TRBJ2-6|TRBV29-1
CSVYSGANVLTF
>15|TRBJ2-7|TRBV5-1
CASSLTSGGSYEQYF
>17|TRBJ1-5|TRBV24-1
CATSETKQGSPNQPQHF
>14|TRBJ1-2|TRBV30
CAWGLGQGGLGYTF
>14|TRBJ2-1|TRBV6-5
CASSNGLAGGSLFF
>15|TRBJ2-1|TRBV6-6
CASRPGGSSYNEQFF
>16|TRBJ2-2|TRBV6-5
CASSYSPSGAGGELFF
>15|TRBJ2-3|TRBV5-6
CASSSSGGAGDTQYF
>13|TRBJ2-5|TRBV2
CASSGTGQETQYF
>19|TRBJ1-3|TRBV15
CATSVTGPFSDRFGNTIYF
>14|TRBJ1-4|TRBV28
CASRRGGTNEKLFF
>14|TRBJ2-3|TRBV27
CASSLSFRTDTQYF
>14|TRBJ2-1|TRBV27
CASSLVVPGNEQFF
>21|TRBJ2-2|TRBV29-1
CSVTPLLGTGDWKGLAGELFF
>15|TRBJ2-1|TRBV18
CASSPGGGTYNEQFF
>14|TRBJ2-3|TRBV6-5
CASTLSRDTDTQYF
>14|TRBJ2-2|TRBV5-1
CASSGQVGTGELFF
>15|TRBJ2-5|TRBV30
CAWSGTSGGGETQYF
>16|TRBJ2-7|TRBV5-1
CASSLGGSGLGYEQYF
>15|TRBJ2-1|TRBV11-3
CASSLDGGDYNEQFF
>13|TRBJ1-2|TRBV19
CASKRTGNYGYTF
>15|TRBJ1-2|TRBV11-2
CASSLESQKGYGYTF
>13|TRBJ1-1|TRBV6-5
CASSTVMNTEAFF
>14|TRBJ1-5|TRBV7-2
CASSWGQGAQPQHF
>14|TRBJ1-4|TRBV6-5
CASRSTGGSEKLFF
>14|TRBJ2-7|TRBV6-5
CASSYSYNSYEQYF
>15|TRBJ2-3|TRBV7-8
CASRTTSGPTDTQYF
>15|TRBJ1-2|TRBV18
CASSPPSPSIYGYTF
>16|TRBJ2-1|TRBV11-2
CASSFPRGGTNNEQFF
>15|TRBJ2-1|TRBV5-1
CASSLAGQIYNEQFF
>15|TRBJ2-1|TRBV9
CASSVDGGVYNEQFF